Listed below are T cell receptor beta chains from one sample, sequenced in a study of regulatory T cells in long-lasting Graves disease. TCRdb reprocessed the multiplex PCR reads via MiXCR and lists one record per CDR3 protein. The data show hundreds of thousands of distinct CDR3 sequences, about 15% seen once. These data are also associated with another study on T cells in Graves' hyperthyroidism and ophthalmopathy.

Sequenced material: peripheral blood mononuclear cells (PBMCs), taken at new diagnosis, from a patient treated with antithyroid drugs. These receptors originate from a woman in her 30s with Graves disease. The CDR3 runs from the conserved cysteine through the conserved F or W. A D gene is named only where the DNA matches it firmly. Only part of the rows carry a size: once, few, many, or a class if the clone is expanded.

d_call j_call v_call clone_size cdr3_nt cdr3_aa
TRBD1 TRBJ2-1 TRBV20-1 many TGCAGTGCTAGAGGACAGGGGGCGGTTGGTGAGCAGTTCTTC CSARGQGAVGEQFF
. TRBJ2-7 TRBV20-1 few TGCAGTGCTAGGGACGCGCGTCTCTACGAGCAGTACTTC CSARDARLYEQYF
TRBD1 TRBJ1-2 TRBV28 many TGTGCCAGCAGGACAGGGGTCAGCTATGGCTACACCTTC CASRTGVSYGYTF
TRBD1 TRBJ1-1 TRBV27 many TGTGCCAGCAGTGACAGGGTGGGTGAAGCTTTCTTT CASSDRVGEAFF
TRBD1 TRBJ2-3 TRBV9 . TGTGCCAGCAGAGCCGGACAGGGGTCGACAGATACGCAGTATTTT CASRAGQGSTDTQYF
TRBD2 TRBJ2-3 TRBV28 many TGTGCCAGCAGTACGACTAGCAGCACAGATACGCAGTATTTT CASSTTSSTDTQYF
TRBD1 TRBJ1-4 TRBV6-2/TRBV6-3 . TGTGCCAGCAGTGACCGGGACAGTGCAACTAATGAAAAACTGTTTTTT CASSDRDSATNEKLFF
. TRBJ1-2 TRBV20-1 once TGCAGTGCTACCTACAGGGCTCTTAACTATGGCTACACCTTC CSATYRALNYGYTF
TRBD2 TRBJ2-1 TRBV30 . TGTGCCTGGAGTCACAGCCTAGCGGGAGCGCTTGAGCAGTTCTTC CAWSHSLAGALEQFF
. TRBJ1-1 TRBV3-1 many TGTGCCAGCAGCACAGTTGGAACTGAAGCTTTCTTT CASSTVGTEAFF
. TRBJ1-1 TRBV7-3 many TGTGCCAGCAGCTTAGAGGGGGGGAACACTGAAGCTTTCTTT CASSLEGGNTEAFF
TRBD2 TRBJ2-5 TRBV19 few TGTGCCAGTAGCCTGACTAGCGGGAGGTCGACCCAGTACTTC CASSLTSGRSTQYF
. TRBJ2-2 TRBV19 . TGTGCCAGTAGTATTCACCCGAGGGAGCTGTTTTTT CASSIHPRELFF